This T cell receptor beta chain stems from a study of blood T cell repertoires in COVID-19. On the study more broadly: Researchers got acute and convalescent COVID-19 samples from the United States, Italy and Spain. From T cells, B-cell-depleted T cells, or PBMCs came the material, which was cDNA or gDNA.

This clone was seen only a few times. The sample has other DNA sequences that encode this CDR3 too. The CDR3 spans 14 residues. Germline CDR1 and CDR2: SGHRS and YFSETQ. Germline trimming cut 0 bases from V and 4 bases from J; bases unmatched to any gene: 3. As originally analysed: Reference gene primer amplification yielded estimated nucleated cell counts. Measured with immunoSEQ multiplex PCR; TCRdb has only the in-frame clones, and not every one. V and J calls and clone size are as listed in that table; D and trimming were resolved from the DNA. Among some 300,000 clones listed, about 86% were seen once. Seattle-derived patients entered the study during active infection and were followed longitudinally.

The V call is TRBV5-1, the J call TRBJ1-1; 7 nucleotides match TRBD1. Sequencing was performed on peripheral blood. The source of this sequence is an older woman with COVID-19, enrolled during active disease. CDR3 sequence reads: CASSLGQGGTEAFF. Written as DNA, the CDR3 is TGCGCCAGCAGCTTGGGGCAGGGGGGCACTGAAGCTTTCTTT.